A selection of T cell receptor beta chains follows, all from one sample in a study of OX40 agonist ivuxolimab in advanced cancers. Some clones are missing from TCRdb's copy, which holds only in-frame ones; the method was immunoSEQ multiplex PCR. The profile shows roughly 70,000 clones, roughly 85% of them singletons. Sequenced here: CD4+ or CD8+ T cells sorted from blood, sampled in a trial of the OX40 agonist ivuxolimab. All receptors derive from an adult with an advanced solid tumor such as melanoma, head and neck, liver or kidney cancer. CDR3s include the opening cysteine and the closing phenylalanine or tryptophan. The D gene is left open where the match is weak. Clone size, where shown, is once, few, many, or a class for clones that have expanded.

>TRBJ2-6|-|TRBV5-1|TRBD1
TGCGCCAGCAGCCCCTGGACAGGGGGCCGTGGGGCCAACGTCCTGACTTTC
CASSPWTGGRGANVLTF
>TRBJ2-7|-|TRBV2|-
TGTGCCAGCGAAAGCGGCTCCTACGAGCAGTACTTC
CASESGSYEQYF
>TRBJ2-7|-|TRBV19|-
TGTGCCAGTAGTACTTTCCCGGGAGTTGAGTACGAGCAGTACTTC
CASSTFPGVEYEQYF
>TRBJ1-1|-|TRBV6-6|-
TGTGCCAGCAGTTACGGGGCGTTAGGGGACACTGAAGCTTTCTTT
CASSYGALGDTEAFF
>TRBJ2-1|-|TRBV7-2|TRBD2
TGTGCCAGCAGCTTAGCTTGGACTAGCGGATACAATGAGCAGTTCTTC
CASSLAWTSGYNEQFF
>TRBJ1-5|-|TRBV6-5|TRBD1
TGTGCCAGCAGTTGGACAGGGGGTAGCAATCAGCCCCAGCATTTT
CASSWTGGSNQPQHF
>TRBJ2-7|-|TRBV10-2|-
TGCGCCAGCAGACAGGGCCCCTACGAGCAGTACTTC
CASRQGPYEQYF
>TRBJ2-1|-|TRBV27|-
TGTGCCAGCAGTTCAGCGGACTACAATGAGCAGTTCTTC
CASSSADYNEQFF
>TRBJ1-1|-|TRBV7-9|-
TGTGCCAGCAGCTTACGGGGGCAGGGCACTGAAGCTTTCTTT
CASSLRGQGTEAFF
>TRBJ2-3|-|TRBV7-2|TRBD1
TGTGCCAGCAGCCAGGGGGCCGGGCGGAATACGCAGTATTTT
CASSQGAGRNTQYF
>TRBJ2-7|-|TRBV4-1|-
TGCGCCAGCAGCCAAACAGGGCTCGAGCAGTACTTC
CASSQTGLEQYF
>TRBJ2-1|-|TRBV6-6|TRBD2
TGTGCCAGCAGTTACGGGAGGGTGGGGGGTACTGAGCAGTTCTTC
CASSYGRVGGTEQFF
>TRBJ2-5|few|TRBV11-3|TRBD1
TGTGCCAGCAGCTCGGGACAGCCGTACCAAGAGACCCAGTACTTC
CASSSGQPYQETQYF
>TRBJ1-2|-|TRBV18|TRBD1
TGTGCCAGCTCGCCCTCGGGACAGGGAGGCGGCTACACCTTC
CASSPSGQGGGYTF
>TRBJ1-5|once|TRBV6-5|-
TGTGCCAGCAGTTACTCGGGAGCCAGGGGCGCTCAGCCCCAGCATTTT
CASSYSGARGAQPQHF
>TRBJ2-5|-|TRBV14|-
TGTGCCAGCAGCCAACAGGCGGGGCAAGAGACCCAGTACTTC
CASSQQAGQETQYF
>TRBJ2-1|-|TRBV6-6|TRBD2
TGTGCCAGCAGTTACTCAGGGCGGGGGTACAATGAGCAGTTCTTC
CASSYSGRGYNEQFF
>TRBJ2-7|-|TRBV19|TRBD2
TGTGCCAGTAGTACCCGGACTAGCGGGAGCTCCTACGAGCAGTACTTC
CASSTRTSGSSYEQYF
>TRBJ1-3|-|TRBV9|-
TGTGCCAGCAGCGTAGACGGGACTGGCTCTGGAAACACCATATATTTT
CASSVDGTGSGNTIYF
>TRBJ1-1|-|TRBV19|-
TGTGCCAGTAGTGTCACCCCTCAGGATTCTGAAGCTTTCTTT
CASSVTPQDSEAFF
>TRBJ2-7|-|TRBV19|TRBD2
TGTGCCAGTAGTACTAGCGGATACGAGCAGTACTTC
CASSTSGYEQYF
>TRBJ2-1|-|TRBV4-3|-
TGCGCCAGCAGCCAAGCCGCGGTCCCATCCGGATCCTACAATGAGCAGTTCTTC
CASSQAAVPSGSYNEQFF
>TRBJ2-1|-|TRBV11-3|TRBD2
TGTGCCAGCAGCTCGGGACTAGCGGGAGAGGAGCAGTTCTTC
CASSSGLAGEEQFF
>TRBJ2-1|-|TRBV7-8|TRBD2
TGTGCCAGCAGCCCCCGAGCGGGGGCGGGAGGCTCCTACAATGAGCAGTTCTTC
CASSPRAGAGGSYNEQFF
>TRBJ2-1|-|TRBV29-1|TRBD2
TGCAGCGTGGGACTAGCGGGAGGAGGGGATGAGCAGTTCTTC
CSVGLAGGGDEQFF
>TRBJ2-7|-|TRBV7-8|-
TGTGCCAGCAGCTTAGTTCAAAGGGTCGGTTACGAGCAGTACTTC
CASSLVQRVGYEQYF
>TRBJ2-7|-|TRBV6-5|TRBD1
TGTGCCAGCAGCTGGACAGGGGCCTCCGAGCAGTACTTC
CASSWTGASEQYF
>TRBJ2-7|-|TRBV18|-
TGTGCCAGCTCCCTCGGTCCACAAAACGAGCAGTACTTC
CASSLGPQNEQYF
>TRBJ2-2|-|TRBV6-4|-
TGTGCCAGCAGTGAACAGTCGAACACCGGGGAGCTGTTTTTT
CASSEQSNTGELFF
>TRBJ1-5|-|TRBV7-2|TRBD1
TGTGCCAGCAGCGTCCGGGACAGGGGGCAGGGGGGTCCAAATCAGCCCCAGCATTTT
CASSVRDRGQGGPNQPQHF
>TRBJ1-6|-|TRBV15|-
TGTGCCACCAGCAGTAGGGGCGGACAGTCACCCCTCCACTTT
CATSSRGGQSPLHF
>TRBJ1-1|-|TRBV18|-
TGTGCCAGCTCACCTGGGAGGGACACTGAAGCTTTCTTT
CASSPGRDTEAFF
>TRBJ1-1|medium-sized|TRBV7-3|-
TGTGCCAGCAGCCCCTCCGGGCGGACTGAAGCTTTCTTT
CASSPSGRTEAFF
>TRBJ1-2|-|TRBV6-5|-
TGTGCCAGCAGTTCTCGGGACGGCTGGCTCTATGGCTACACCTTC
CASSSRDGWLYGYTF
>TRBJ2-2|-|TRBV7-2|-
TGTGCCAGCAGCTTAACCGCCGGGGAGCTGTTTTTT
CASSLTAGELFF
>TRBJ1-5|-|TRBV7-9|-
TGTGCCAGCAGTCCCGGGACTCATAGCAATCAGCCCCAGCATTTT
CASSPGTHSNQPQHF
>TRBJ2-3|-|TRBV29-1|TRBD2
TGCAGCGTTGAAGATCTTCTGGCTAGCGGGAGCTCAGATACGCAGTATTTT
CSVEDLLASGSSDTQYF
>TRBJ2-7|-|TRBV7-9|TRBD2
TGTGCCAGCAGCTTAGAAGGGACTAGTTTTGAGCAGTACTTC
CASSLEGTSFEQYF
>TRBJ1-3|-|TRBV19|-
TGTGCCAGTAGAGAATACGGCTCTGGAAACACCATATATTTT
CASREYGSGNTIYF
>TRBJ1-4|-|TRBV29-1|-
TGCAGCGTTGAACTCCAGGGCTCTAGGGAAAAACTGTTTTTT
CSVELQGSREKLFF
>TRBJ1-1|once|TRBV7-9|-
TGTGCCAGCAGCTCATCGGGACAAATGAACACTGAAGCTTTCTTT
CASSSSGQMNTEAFF
>TRBJ1-3|-|TRBV9|TRBD1
TGTGCCAGCAGCGTCTTGACAGGGGCTGGAAACACCATATATTTT
CASSVLTGAGNTIYF
>TRBJ2-6|-|TRBV10-2|TRBD1
TGCGCCAGCAGCTCAGGGGGCTCTGGGGCCAACGTCCTGACTTTC
CASSSGGSGANVLTF
>TRBJ1-2|-|TRBV27|-
TGTGCCTCCGAGCGGGGACATCTCTATGGCTACACCTTC
CASERGHLYGYTF
>TRBJ2-3|-|TRBV7-2|TRBD2
TGTGCCAGCAGCCCGCTAGCGGGAGGTCTAGATACGCAGTATTTT
CASSPLAGGLDTQYF
>TRBJ2-1|-|TRBV25-1|TRBD1
TGTGCCAGCGGACAGGGGGCGAGGAATGAGCAGTTCTTC
CASGQGARNEQFF
>TRBJ2-1|-|TRBV9|-
TGTGCCAGCAGCGTAGCCCCAATCAATGAGCAGTTCTTC
CASSVAPINEQFF
>TRBJ2-1|-|TRBV9|TRBD2
TGTGCCAGCAGCGTAGGACTAGCGGGAGGCAGGGGGAATGAGCAGTTCTTC
CASSVGLAGGRGNEQFF
>TRBJ2-3|-|TRBV5-1|TRBD2
TGCGCCAGCAGCTTGGAAACTAGCGGGGGGGCCATGGATACGCAGTATTTT
CASSLETSGGAMDTQYF
>TRBJ1-6|-|TRBV19|-
TGTGCCAGTAGTATAGGGGGCGCGCCTTATAATTCACCCCTCCACTTT
CASSIGGAPYNSPLHF
>TRBJ2-1|few|TRBV6-5|TRBD1
TGTGCCAGCAGAACCGGGACAGCTGTCAATGAGCAGTTCTTC
CASRTGTAVNEQFF
>TRBJ1-4|-|TRBV18|TRBD1
TGTGCCAGCTCACCAAAGACAGGGGTTAATGAAAAACTGTTTTTT
CASSPKTGVNEKLFF
>TRBJ2-2|-|TRBV27|-
TGTGCCAGCAGTTTGACGACGGGAAGGACCGGGGAGCTGTTTTTT
CASSLTTGRTGELFF
>TRBJ1-4|-|TRBV18|TRBD1
TGTGCCAGCTCAGGGACAGGGTCGTGGGATGAAAAACTGTTTTTT
CASSGTGSWDEKLFF